Shown below are 9 T cell receptor beta chains from a single sample sequenced in a study of siplizumab effects on memory and regulatory T cells. The table came from immunoSEQ multiplex PCR; TCRdb's copy has only in-frame clones and leaves some out. The sample lists more than 90,000 clones; nearly 95% were seen once. Sequences were obtained from non-Treg CD4+ T cells sorted from blood. These receptors came from a human donor in good health.

V is TRBV9 and J is TRBJ2-1; 7 bases align to TRBD1. The CDR3 consists of 16 residues. V was pared by 0 bases and J by 7 bases, with 10 bases of the junction left unmatched. Germline V gene sequence: CDR1 SGDLS, CDR2 YYNGEE. CDR3 nucleotides: TGTGCCAGCAGCGTAGCTCGGGACAGTCGGTATAATGAGCAGTTCTTC. Encoded protein: CASSVARDSRYNEQFF.

This clone has a single count. V gene TRBV18 combines with J gene TRBJ2-7; D gene uncertain. The germline CDR1 and CDR2 sequences are KGHSH and LQKENI. Trimming cost V 4 bases and J 4 bases, with 11 bases left between them. The CDR3 is 13 residues long. In DNA, the CDR3 is TGTGCCAGCTCACAGATAAAGGAATACGAGCAGTACTTC. Protein sequence: CASSQIKEYEQYF.

The chain couples TRBV7-9 to TRBJ2-5; D tentatively reads TRBD1 or TRBD2 (6 bases each). Trimming removed 1 base from V and 3 bases from J, with 12 bases in between. This CDR3 contains 15 residues. Germline CDR1 is SEHNR and CDR2 is FQNEAQ (reference sequence). The CDR3 loop reads CASSLVGGREETQYF. CDR3 DNA: TGTGCCAGCAGCTTAGTTGGGGGGCGCGAAGAGACCCAGTACTTC.

V and J are TRBV4-1 and TRBJ2-1, with D perhaps matching TRBD2 (6 bases). Trimming took off 2 bases at V and 7 bases at J, with 12 bases between the two ends. Germline V gene data show CDR1 as MGHRA and CDR2 as YSYEKL. CDR3 length: 14 amino acids. CDR3 loop: CASSQLALWNEQFF. Here the CDR3 DNA reads TGCGCCAGCAGCCAACTAGCGCTTTGGAATGAGCAGTTCTTC.

The V call is TRBV5-1, the J call TRBJ2-3, with D hard to call. The CDR3 totals 15 residues. Germline values: CDR1 SGHRS, CDR2 YFSETQ. V lost 2 bases and J lost 2, with 12 bases in between. This CDR3 reads CASSFLLSHTDTQYF. In DNA, the CDR3 is TGCGCCAGCAGCTTCCTCCTATCTCACACAGATACGCAGTATTTT.

The chain combines TRBV19 with TRBJ1-4; 7 positions match TRBD1. This CDR3 is 15 amino acids long. Germline CDR1 LNHDA, CDR2 SQIVND (reference sequence). The trim removed 5 bases at V and 4 bases at J, leaving 7 bases unmatched. CDR3 nucleotides: TGTGCCAGTAGTCTCTCGACAGGGCTTAATGAAAAACTGTTTTTT. It yields the protein CASSLSTGLNEKLFF.

The chain couples TRBV4-1 to TRBJ2-1, with D unresolved. The germline CDR1 and CDR2 sequences are MGHRA and YSYEKL. CDR3 length: 16 residues. V lost 2 bases to trimming and J lost 0 bases, with 11 bases between them. The DNA for the CDR3 is TGCGCCAGCAGCCAACTAACGCGTAGCTCCTACAATGAGCAGTTCTTC. Its protein is CASSQLTRSSYNEQFF.

This chain uses TRBV7-8 with TRBJ2-1, with 9 bases that match TRBD2. The germline CDR1 and CDR2 sequences are SGHVS and FQNEAQ. The CDR3 totals 16 residues. V was pared by 1 base and J by 7 bases, with 8 bases of the junction left unmatched. CDR3: CASSLGVSGSGNEQFF. The CDR3 DNA follows: TGTGCCAGCAGCTTAGGGGTTAGCGGGAGTGGTAATGAGCAGTTCTTC. The full variable domain, with the rest looked up from reference TRBV7-8 and TRBJ2-1, is GAGVSQSPRYKVAKRGQDVALRCDPISGHVSLFWYQQALGQGPEFLTYFQNEAQLDKSGLPSDRFFAERPEGSVSTLKIQRTQQEDSAVYLCASSLGVSGSGNEQFFGPGTRLTVL.

This clone was counted a single time. The chain combines TRBV12-5 with TRBJ1-2; 7 nucleotides agree with TRBD1. The V segment lost 4 bases and the J segment 3 bases; nucleotides outside the gene matches: 5. CDR3 length equals 14 residues. CDR1 LGHNT and CDR2 FRNRAP come from the germline V gene. CDR3 in DNA: TGTGCTAGTGGTTCCCATACAGGGGACTATGGCTACACCTTC. It is translated as CASGSHTGDYGYTF.